This T cell receptor beta chain was captured by sequencing in a study of T cell repertoires in cytomegalovirus infection. Whole-study results and caveats: The response measured ex vivo was dominated by TCR beta clonotypes (HLA-C-restricted and CMV-specific).

Germline lookup yields CDR1 SGHAT and CDR2 FQDESV (reference sequence). V shed 5 bases and J shed 6 bases, with 16 bases lying between them. The CDR3 runs to 14 residues. At least ten counts were recorded for this clonotype. Its antigen is unidentified. Each CDR3 protein gets one entry after TCRdb re-called the reads with MiXCR. The sample has roughly 230,000 distinct CDR3 sequences; 17% are singletons. The chain is built from TRBV11-1 and TRBJ1-1; D unresolved. The receptor was derived from a human donor in good health (CMV status not recorded). Some clones in this sample may be carry-over from other donors' samples. The specimen sequenced was CD8+ T cells from PBMCs. CDR3 amino acids: CASSLLFGFPEAFF. DNA for the CDR3: TGTGCCAGCAGCCTTTTGTTTGGGTTTCCTGAAGCTTTCTTT.